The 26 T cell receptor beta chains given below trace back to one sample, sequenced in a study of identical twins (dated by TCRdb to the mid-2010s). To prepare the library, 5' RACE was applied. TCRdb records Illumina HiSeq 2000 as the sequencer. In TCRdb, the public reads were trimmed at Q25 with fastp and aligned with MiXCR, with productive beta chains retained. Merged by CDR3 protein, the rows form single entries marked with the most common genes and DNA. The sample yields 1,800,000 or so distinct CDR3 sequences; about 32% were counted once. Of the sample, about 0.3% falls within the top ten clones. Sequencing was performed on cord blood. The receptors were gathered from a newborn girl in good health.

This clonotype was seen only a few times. The CDR3 nucleotides are TGTGCCACCAGCAATAGGGACGGCTTATGGGAGACCCAGTACTTC. Protein sequence: CATSNRDGLWETQYF. The chain carries TRBV28 and TRBJ2-5; D is tentatively TRBD1 or TRBD2 (5 bases each). V shed 10 bases and J shed 5 bases, with 23 bases lying between them. CDR1 and CDR2 from the germline V gene are MDHEN and SYDVKM. CDR3 length equals 15 residues.

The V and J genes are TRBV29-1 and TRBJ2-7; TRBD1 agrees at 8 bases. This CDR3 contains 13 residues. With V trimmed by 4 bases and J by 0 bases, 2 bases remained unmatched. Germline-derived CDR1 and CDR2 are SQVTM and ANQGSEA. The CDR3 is CSVGQGSSYEQYF. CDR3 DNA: TGCAGCGTTGGACAGGGGAGCTCCTACGAGCAGTACTTC.

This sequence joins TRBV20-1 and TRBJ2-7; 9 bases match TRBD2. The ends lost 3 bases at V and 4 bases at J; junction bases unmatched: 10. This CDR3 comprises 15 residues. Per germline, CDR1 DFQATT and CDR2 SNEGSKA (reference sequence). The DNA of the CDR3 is TGCAGTGCTAGTCCCGGGCGGGGGGGATCGTACGAGCAGTACTTC. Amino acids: CSASPGRGGSYEQYF.

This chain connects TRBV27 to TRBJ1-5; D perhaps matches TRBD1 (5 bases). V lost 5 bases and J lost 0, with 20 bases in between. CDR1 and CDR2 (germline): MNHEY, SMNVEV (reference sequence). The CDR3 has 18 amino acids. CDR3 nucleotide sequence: TGTGCCAGCAGTCTCCGGAGGGGCAAAAATTATAGCAATCAGCCCCAGCATTTT. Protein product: CASSLRRGKNYSNQPQHF.

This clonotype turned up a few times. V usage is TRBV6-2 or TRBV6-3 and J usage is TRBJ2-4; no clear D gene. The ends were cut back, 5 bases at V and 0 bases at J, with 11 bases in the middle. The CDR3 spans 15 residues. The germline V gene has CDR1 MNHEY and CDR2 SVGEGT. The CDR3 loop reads CASSKNTLAKNIQYF. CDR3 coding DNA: TGTGCCAGCAGTAAGAACACACTAGCCAAAAACATTCAGTACTTC.

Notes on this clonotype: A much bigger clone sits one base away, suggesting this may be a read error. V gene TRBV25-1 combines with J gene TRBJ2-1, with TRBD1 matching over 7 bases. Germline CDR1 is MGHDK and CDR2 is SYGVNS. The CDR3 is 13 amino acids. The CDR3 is CASSVRQGYERFF. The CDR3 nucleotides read TGTGCCAGCAGTGTTAGACAGGGCTATGAGCGGTTCTTC.

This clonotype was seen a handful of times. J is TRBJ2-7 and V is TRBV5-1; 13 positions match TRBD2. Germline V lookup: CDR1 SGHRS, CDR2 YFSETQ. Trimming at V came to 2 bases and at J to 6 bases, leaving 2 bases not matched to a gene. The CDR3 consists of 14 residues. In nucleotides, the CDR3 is TGCGCCAGCAGCTTACTAGCGGGGGGGCTCGAGCAGTACTTC. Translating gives CASSLLAGGLEQYF.

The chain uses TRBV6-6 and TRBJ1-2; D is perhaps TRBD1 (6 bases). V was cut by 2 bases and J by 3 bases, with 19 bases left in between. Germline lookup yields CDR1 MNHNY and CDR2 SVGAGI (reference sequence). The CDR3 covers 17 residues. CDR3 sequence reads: CASSYGQGKRYYYGYTF. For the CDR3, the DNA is TGTGCCAGCAGTTACGGGCAGGGGAAGAGGTACTACTATGGCTACACCTTC.

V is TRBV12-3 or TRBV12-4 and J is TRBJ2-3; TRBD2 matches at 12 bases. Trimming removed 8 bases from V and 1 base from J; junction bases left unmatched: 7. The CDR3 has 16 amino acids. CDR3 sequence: CASGRRTSGGTDTQYF. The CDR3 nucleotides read TGTGCCAGCGGCCGCCGGACTAGCGGGGGCACAGATACGCAGTATTTT.

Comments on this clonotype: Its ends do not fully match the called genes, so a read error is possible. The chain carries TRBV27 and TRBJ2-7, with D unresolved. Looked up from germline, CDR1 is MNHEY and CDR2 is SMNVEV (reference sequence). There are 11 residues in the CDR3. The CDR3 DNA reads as TGTGTCAGCAGTTTATTCTACGAGCAGTACTTC. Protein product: CVSSLFYEQYF.

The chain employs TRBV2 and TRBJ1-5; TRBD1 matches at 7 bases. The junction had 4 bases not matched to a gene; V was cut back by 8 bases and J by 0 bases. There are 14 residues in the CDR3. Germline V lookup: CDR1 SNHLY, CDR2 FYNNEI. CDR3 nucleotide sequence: TGTGCCAGCTTAGGACAGGATAGCAATCAGCCCCAGCATTTT. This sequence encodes CASLGQDSNQPQHF.

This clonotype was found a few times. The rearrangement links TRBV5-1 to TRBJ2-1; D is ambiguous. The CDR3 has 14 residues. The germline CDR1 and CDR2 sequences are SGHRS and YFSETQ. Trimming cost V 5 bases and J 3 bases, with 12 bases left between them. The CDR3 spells CASSHIDNYNEQFF. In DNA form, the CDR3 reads TGCGCCAGCAGTCACATCGACAACTACAATGAGCAGTTCTTC.

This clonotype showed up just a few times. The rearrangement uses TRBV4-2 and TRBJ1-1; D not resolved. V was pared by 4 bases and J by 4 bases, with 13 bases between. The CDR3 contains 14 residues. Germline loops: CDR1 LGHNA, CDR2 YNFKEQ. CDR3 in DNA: TGTGCCAGCAGCCGCCCCGGACGGGGCACTGAAGCTTTCTTT. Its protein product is CASSRPGRGTEAFF.

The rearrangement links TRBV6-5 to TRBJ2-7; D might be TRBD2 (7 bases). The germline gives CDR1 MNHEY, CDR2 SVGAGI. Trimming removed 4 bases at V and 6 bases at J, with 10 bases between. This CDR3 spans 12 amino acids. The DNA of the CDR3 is TGTGCCAGCAGTTGGGGGGGGCGCGAGCAGTACTTC. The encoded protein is CASSWGGREQYF.

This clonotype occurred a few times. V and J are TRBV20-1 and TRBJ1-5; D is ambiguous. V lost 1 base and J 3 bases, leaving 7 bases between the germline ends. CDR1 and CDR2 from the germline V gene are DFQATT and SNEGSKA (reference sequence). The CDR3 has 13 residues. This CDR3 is CSARGQFNQPQHF. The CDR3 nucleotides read TGCAGTGCTAGAGGGCAGTTCAATCAGCCCCAGCATTTT.

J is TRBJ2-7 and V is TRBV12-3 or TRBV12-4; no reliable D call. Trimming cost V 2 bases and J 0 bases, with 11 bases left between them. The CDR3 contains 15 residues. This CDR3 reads CASSLILRASYEQYF. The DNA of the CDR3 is TGTGCCAGCAGTTTAATTCTTAGGGCCTCCTACGAGCAGTACTTC.

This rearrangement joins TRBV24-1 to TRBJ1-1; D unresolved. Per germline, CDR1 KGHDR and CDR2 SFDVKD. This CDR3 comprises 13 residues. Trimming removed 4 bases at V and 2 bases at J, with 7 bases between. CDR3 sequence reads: CATSDSDNTEAFF. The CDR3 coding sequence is TGTGCCACCAGTGACTCGGACAACACTGAAGCTTTCTTT.

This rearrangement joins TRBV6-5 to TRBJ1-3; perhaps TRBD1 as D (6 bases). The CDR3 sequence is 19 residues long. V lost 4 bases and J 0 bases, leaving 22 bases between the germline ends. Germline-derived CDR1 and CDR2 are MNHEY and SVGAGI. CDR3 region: CASSLNRRKGGLSGNTIYF. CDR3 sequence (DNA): TGTGCCAGCAGTTTGAACCGACGTAAGGGGGGCCTCTCTGGAAACACCATATATTTT.

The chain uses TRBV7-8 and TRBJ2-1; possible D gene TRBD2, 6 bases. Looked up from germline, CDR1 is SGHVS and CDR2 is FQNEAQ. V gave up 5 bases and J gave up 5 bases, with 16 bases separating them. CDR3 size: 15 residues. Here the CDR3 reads CASSVEGLSDNEQFF. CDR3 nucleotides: TGTGCCAGCAGCGTGGAGGGACTCTCGGACAATGAGCAGTTCTTC.

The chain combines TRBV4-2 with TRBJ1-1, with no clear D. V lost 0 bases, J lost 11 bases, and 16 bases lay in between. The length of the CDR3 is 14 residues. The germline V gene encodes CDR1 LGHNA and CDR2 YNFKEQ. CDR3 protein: CASSQETANLRAFF. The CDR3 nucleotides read TGTGCCAGCAGCCAAGAGACCGCTAATCTAAGGGCTTTCTTT.

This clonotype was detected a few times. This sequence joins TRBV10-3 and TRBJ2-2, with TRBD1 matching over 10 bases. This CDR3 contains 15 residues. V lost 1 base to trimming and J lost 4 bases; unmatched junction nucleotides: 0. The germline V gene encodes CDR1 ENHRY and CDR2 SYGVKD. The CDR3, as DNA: TGTGCCATCAGTGAGTGGGACAGGGGCACCGGGGAGCTGTTTTTT. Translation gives CAISEWDRGTGELFF.

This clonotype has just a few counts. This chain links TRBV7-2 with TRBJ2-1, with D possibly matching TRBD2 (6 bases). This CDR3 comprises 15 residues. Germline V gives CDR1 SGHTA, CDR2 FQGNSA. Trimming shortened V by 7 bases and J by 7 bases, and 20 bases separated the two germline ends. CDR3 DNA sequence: TGTGCCAGCACCCCTACCCTAGCGAGGGGTAATGAGCAGTTCTTC. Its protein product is CASTPTLARGNEQFF. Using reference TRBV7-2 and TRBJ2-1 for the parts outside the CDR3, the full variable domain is GAGVSQSPSNKVTEKGKDVELRCDPISGHTALYWYRQSLGQGLEFLIYFQGNSAPDKSGLPSDRFSAERTGGSVSTLTIQRTQQEDSAVYLCASTPTLARGNEQFFGPGTRLTVL.

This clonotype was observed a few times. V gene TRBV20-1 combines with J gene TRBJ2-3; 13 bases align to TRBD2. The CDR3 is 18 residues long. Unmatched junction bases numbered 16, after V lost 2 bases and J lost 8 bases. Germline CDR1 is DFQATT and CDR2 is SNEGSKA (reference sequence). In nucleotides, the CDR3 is TGCAGTGCTAGACCCACTAGCGGGAGGGCCCTAGTGGGTTTTACGCAGTATTTT. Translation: CSARPTSGRALVGFTQYF.

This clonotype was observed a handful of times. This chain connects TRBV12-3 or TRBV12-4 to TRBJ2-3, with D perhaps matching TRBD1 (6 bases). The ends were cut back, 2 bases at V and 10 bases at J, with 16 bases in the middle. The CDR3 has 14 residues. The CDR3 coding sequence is TGTGCCAGCAGTTTAAGAAGATACAGGGTAGCGCAGTATTTT. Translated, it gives CASSLRRYRVAQYF.

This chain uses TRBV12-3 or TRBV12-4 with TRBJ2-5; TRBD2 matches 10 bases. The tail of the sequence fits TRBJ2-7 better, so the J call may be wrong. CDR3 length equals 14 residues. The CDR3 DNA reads TGTGCCAGCAGTCCGGGACTAGCGCTCCGCGAGCAGTACTTC. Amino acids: CASSPGLALREQYF.

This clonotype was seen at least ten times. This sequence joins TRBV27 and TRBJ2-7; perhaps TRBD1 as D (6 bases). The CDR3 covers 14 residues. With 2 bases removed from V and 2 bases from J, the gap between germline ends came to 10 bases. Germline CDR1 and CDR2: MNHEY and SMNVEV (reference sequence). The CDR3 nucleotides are TGTGCCAGCAGTTTAGTACAGGGAACCTACGAGCAGTACTTC. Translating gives CASSLVQGTYEQYF.